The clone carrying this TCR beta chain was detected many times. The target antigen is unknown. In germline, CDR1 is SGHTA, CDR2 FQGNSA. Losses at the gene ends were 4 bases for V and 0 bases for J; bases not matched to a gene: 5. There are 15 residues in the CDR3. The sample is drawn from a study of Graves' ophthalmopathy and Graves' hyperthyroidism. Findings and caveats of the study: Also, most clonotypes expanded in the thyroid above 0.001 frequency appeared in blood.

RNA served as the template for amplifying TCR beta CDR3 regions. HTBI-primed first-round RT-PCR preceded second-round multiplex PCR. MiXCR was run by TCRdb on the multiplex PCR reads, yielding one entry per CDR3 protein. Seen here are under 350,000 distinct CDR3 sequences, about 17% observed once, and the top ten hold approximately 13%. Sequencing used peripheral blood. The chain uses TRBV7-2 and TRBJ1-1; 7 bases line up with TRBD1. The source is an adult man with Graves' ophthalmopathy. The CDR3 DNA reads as TGTGCCAGCAGCTCCCAGGGGGGGATGAACACTGAAGCTTTCTTT. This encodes CASSSQGGMNTEAFF.